A single sample gave rise to the 2 T cell receptor beta chains below, sequenced in a study of blood T cell repertoires in COVID-19. Method: immunoSEQ multiplex PCR; TCRdb's copy keeps in-frame clones and lacks some. The top ten clones hold roughly 7.4% of a sample with about 530,000 clones, roughly 91% of them seen once. Specimen: peripheral blood. The receptor source for this set is a woman aged 50 to 60 with COVID-19, enrolled during active disease.

The rearrangement links TRBV27 to TRBJ2-5; no clear D. Germline V lookup: CDR1 MNHEY, CDR2 SMNVEV (reference sequence). Trimming shortened V by 1 base and J by 1 base, and 7 bases separated the two germline ends. This CDR3 region has 14 residues. Here the CDR3 DNA reads TGTGCCAGCAGTTTATTTGGCTCCCAAGAGACCCAGTACTTC. Translating gives CASSLFGSQETQYF.

The rearrangement uses TRBV10-1 and TRBJ2-1, with 10 bases lining up with TRBD2. The trim removed 4 bases at V and 9 bases at J, leaving 6 bases unmatched. CDR1 and CDR2 from the germline V gene are WNHNN and SYGVQD (reference sequence). This CDR3 has 14 amino acids. The CDR3 DNA sequence: TGCGCCAGCAGTGCACTAGCGGGGTACGGTGAGCAGTTCTTC. Its translation: CASSALAGYGEQFF.